Shown below are 31 T cell receptor beta chains from a single sample sequenced in a study of sequential checkpoint blockade in melanoma. Treatment noted: randomized to nivolumab then ipilimumab (arm A) or the reverse (arm B). The protocol was immunoSEQ multiplex PCR, while the TCRdb copy is restricted to in-frame clones and leaves out a portion. The profile covers approximately 2,500 clones, with about 21% appearing a single time and around 45% taken by the ten largest. The sequenced sample was tumor tissue (inferred from file names), obtained from a patient given nivolumab and ipilimumab in sequence. Receptor source: a human patient with melanoma. Some clones in this sample may be carry-over from other donors' samples.

The chain uses TRBV18 and TRBJ2-5, with D possibly being TRBD2 (6 bases). Trimming took 0 bases from V and 5 from J, leaving 16 bases between them. The length of the CDR3 is 16 residues. The germline gives CDR1 KGHSH, CDR2 LQKENI. For the CDR3, the DNA is TGTGCCAGCTCACCACCCCGGGGGAGTCAGGAGGAGACCCAGTACTTC. Protein sequence: CASSPPRGSQEETQYF.

This rearrangement joins TRBV19 to TRBJ1-6; 9 nucleotides align to TRBD1. V lost 5 bases and J lost 7; bases outside the gene matches: 12. This CDR3 contains 17 residues. Germline values: CDR1 LNHDA, CDR2 SQIVND (reference sequence). In nucleotides, the CDR3 is TGTGCCAGTAGTCCCGCCTACAGGGGGCGCGAGAATTCACCCCTCCACTTT. It translates to CASSPAYRGRENSPLHF.

The chain recombines TRBV9 with TRBJ2-2; no definite D call. V dropped 0 bases and J dropped 4 bases, with 10 bases sitting between them. Per the germline V gene, CDR1 is SGDLS and CDR2 is YYNGEE. This CDR3 is built from 15 residues. The CDR3 here is CASSVVSEPTGELFF. The CDR3, as DNA: TGTGCCAGCAGCGTAGTTTCAGAGCCCACCGGGGAGCTGTTTTTT.

This chain links TRBV4-1 with TRBJ1-1; D gene ambiguous. Trimming removed 5 bases from V and 7 bases from J, with 11 bases in between. This CDR3 is 12 amino acids long. The V gene's germline CDR1 is MGHRA and CDR2 YSYEKL. CDR3 DNA: TGCGCCAGCAGCTTGAGAGGGAATGAAGCTTTCTTT. This codes for CASSLRGNEAFF.

This clone was picked up many times. Written as DNA, the CDR3 is TGCGCCAGCAGCCGGGGAGAGAGCAGTCCCTACGAGCAGTACTTC. As protein: CASSRGESSPYEQYF. The chain couples TRBV4-1 to TRBJ2-7, with D perhaps matching TRBD2 (5 bases). Germline V CDR1 and CDR2: MGHRA, YSYEKL. V was trimmed by 4 bases and J by 2 bases, leaving 15 bases between them. The CDR3 sequence is 15 residues long.

In its sample, this clone was seen a few times. The chain recombines TRBV29-1 with TRBJ1-1, with TRBD1 as a possible D gene (6 bases). Germline lookup yields CDR1 SQVTM and CDR2 ANQGSEA. Trimming left V 6 bases short and J 1 base short, with 12 bases between. The CDR3 is 13 amino acids. The CDR3 protein is CSVSTGQNTEAFF. CDR3 in DNA: TGCAGCGTATCGACAGGCCAGAACACTGAAGCTTTCTTT.

The genes are TRBV5-1 and TRBJ2-3; 16 nucleotides match TRBD2. J lost 0 bases, V lost 0 bases, and 4 bases had no gene match. In germline, CDR1 is SGHRS, CDR2 YFSETQ. This CDR3 has 19 residues. The chain's CDR3 is CASSLAGTSGGASTDTQYF. CDR3 DNA: TGCGCCAGCAGCTTGGCCGGGACTAGCGGGGGGGCTAGCACAGATACGCAGTATTTT.

This clone is labeled as medium-sized. The chain couples TRBV11-3 to TRBJ1-5; the D gene is possibly TRBD1 (5 bases). The ends were cut back, 5 bases at V and 2 bases at J, with 19 bases in the middle. The CDR3 totals 17 residues. CDR1 and CDR2 (germline): SGHNT, YENEEA. This chain's CDR3 is CASSTTGTPPGNQPQHF. The CDR3 DNA follows: TGTGCCAGCAGCACGACGGGGACCCCGCCTGGCAATCAGCCCCAGCATTTT.

The CDR3 bases are TGCGCCAGCAGCGATAGAAGGGGCCGCGCCCCTGAAGCTTTCTTT. Translation: CASSDRRGRAPEAFF. The chain employs TRBV5-1 and TRBJ1-1; D possibly corresponds to TRBD1 (5 bases). Germline V lookup: CDR1 SGHRS, CDR2 YFSETQ. V was shortened by 4 bases and J by 6 bases, with 19 bases between the two germline ends. CDR3 length: 15 amino acids.

The chain couples TRBV6-8 to TRBJ2-3, with TRBD2 identical over 14 bases. Germline assignment: CDR1 MNHGY and CDR2 SAAAGT. V was clipped by 6 bases and J by 1 base; unmatched bases: 6. The CDR3 sequence is 17 residues long. The CDR3 bases are TGTGCCAGCAGCAAGGGGACTAGCGGGGGAGGCACAGATACGCAGTATTTT. Encoded protein: CASSKGTSGGGTDTQYF.

This clone rates as medium-sized. The gene calls are TRBV6-8 and TRBJ1-1, with D unclear. The V end lost 2 bases, the J end lost 6 bases, and 10 bases lay between the germline ends. The CDR3 consists of 13 residues. Germline CDR1 is MNHGY and CDR2 is SAAAGT. Here the CDR3 reads CASSYKKGAEAFF. Written as DNA, the CDR3 is TGTGCCAGCAGTTACAAGAAGGGAGCTGAAGCTTTCTTT.

The CDR3 region is CASSLLGLEGTYEQYF. CDR3 coding DNA: TGCGCCAGCAGCTTGTTAGGTTTGGAGGGAACCTACGAGCAGTACTTC. The rearrangement uses TRBV5-1 and TRBJ2-7; D might be TRBD2 (6 bases). Trimming left V 1 base short and J 2 bases short, with 16 bases between. CDR1 is SGHRS and CDR2 is YFSETQ in the germline V gene. The CDR3 extends over 16 amino acids.

This chain connects TRBV5-1 to TRBJ1-4, with 9 bases that match TRBD1. Germline loops: CDR1 SGHRS, CDR2 YFSETQ. With V trimmed by 3 bases and J by 7 bases, 4 bases remained unmatched. The CDR3 runs to 14 residues. This CDR3 is CASSWTDRGEKLFF. DNA for the CDR3: TGCGCCAGCAGCTGGACGGACAGGGGTGAAAAACTGTTTTTT.

By sample fraction, this clone is medium-sized (0.01 to 0.1%). This chain connects TRBV19 to TRBJ1-1; D remains unclear. Trimming cost V 5 bases and J 0 bases, with 7 bases left between them. CDR1 and CDR2 from the germline V gene are LNHDA and SQIVND (reference sequence). The CDR3 length is 13 residues. CDR3 loop: CASSLTMNTEAFF. The CDR3 DNA sequence: TGTGCCAGTAGTCTAACTATGAACACTGAAGCTTTCTTT. The full variable domain, with the rest looked up from reference TRBV19 and TRBJ1-1, is DGGITQSPKYLFRKEGQNVTLSCEQNLNHDAMYWYRQDPGQGLRLIYYSQIVNDFQKGDIAEGYSVSREKKESFPLTVTSAQKNPTAFYLCASSLTMNTEAFFGQGTRLTVV.

This clone was seen repeatedly, ten times or more. The chain uses TRBV9 and TRBJ1-2, with D unclear. The CDR3 consists of 15 residues. Trimming pared 0 bases from V and 1 base from J, leaving 10 bases between. Germline loops: CDR1 SGDLS, CDR2 YYNGEE. In DNA form, the CDR3 reads TGTGCCAGCAGCGTAGATGGCAATCTTAACTATGGCTACACCTTC. This sequence encodes CASSVDGNLNYGYTF.

Here the CDR3 reads CAAKGGGNEQFF. The CDR3 bases are TGTGCCGCTAAGGGGGGCGGCAATGAGCAGTTCTTC. The chain carries TRBV19 and TRBJ2-1; D may be TRBD1 or TRBD2 (6 bases each). Germline-derived CDR1 and CDR2 are LNHDA and SQIVND (reference sequence). Trimming removed 11 bases at V and 6 bases at J, with 14 bases between. The CDR3 spans 12 residues.

The chain has TRBV12-5 and TRBJ1-1, with D tentatively TRBD1 (5 bases). The CDR3 loop spans 13 amino acids. The V gene's germline CDR1 is LGHNT and CDR2 FRNRAP. This CDR3 reads CASLQGQGTEAFF. The DNA for the CDR3 is TGTGCCAGCTTGCAAGGGCAGGGCACTGAAGCTTTCTTT.

This clone has just a few counts. The chain is built from TRBV6-8 and TRBJ2-7, with 7 bases that match TRBD1. This CDR3 has 16 residues. Germline trimming cut 6 bases from V and 4 bases from J; bases unmatched to any gene: 15. CDR1 is MNHGY and CDR2 is SAAAGT in the germline V gene. The CDR3 region is CASRSNPQGEYYEQYF. The CDR3 coding sequence is TGTGCCAGCAGATCAAACCCTCAGGGGGAGTATTACGAGCAGTACTTC.

V is TRBV6-8 and J is TRBJ1-1; TRBD1 matches at 9 bases. Germline V CDR1 and CDR2: MNHGY, SAAAGT. V dropped 2 bases and J dropped 5; count of bases not matched to a gene: 6. This CDR3 region has 15 residues. In nucleotides, the CDR3 is TGTGCCAGCAGTTACGGAGGGACAGGGATTACTGAAGCTTTCTTT. This sequence encodes CASSYGGTGITEAFF.

This rearrangement joins TRBV19 to TRBJ1-6, with D hard to call. The CDR3 covers 15 residues. The germline CDR1 and CDR2 sequences are LNHDA and SQIVND (reference sequence). V was shortened by 1 base and J by 9 bases, with 13 bases between the two germline ends. The CDR3: CASSIVNGMVSPLHF. CDR3 coding DNA: TGTGCCAGTAGTATAGTAAACGGAATGGTTTCACCCCTCCACTTT.

This clone has just a few counts. The chain has TRBV18 and TRBJ1-4, with D perhaps matching TRBD1 (5 bases). In germline, CDR1 is KGHSH, CDR2 LQKENI. The CDR3 runs 15 residues. Trimming cost V 2 bases and J 8 bases, with 15 bases left between them. The CDR3 spells CASSPRMEGNEKLFF. The CDR3 DNA reads TGTGCCAGCTCACCAAGAATGGAGGGGAACGAAAAACTGTTTTTT.

This clone showed up just a few times. The chain is built from TRBV5-1 and TRBJ2-3; 8 positions agree with TRBD2. V shed 5 bases and J 2 bases; nucleotides not matched to a gene: 10. Looked up from germline, CDR1 is SGHRS and CDR2 is YFSETQ. The CDR3 runs to 16 residues. The CDR3 region is CASRELSGGYTDTQYF. The CDR3 DNA sequence: TGCGCCAGCAGGGAGCTCAGCGGGGGATACACAGATACGCAGTATTTT.

This clone is judged medium-sized (0.01 to 0.1%). V and J are TRBV6-8 and TRBJ2-1; 7 nucleotides line up with TRBD2. V lost 5 bases and J lost 2; bases outside the gene matches: 3. The CDR3 is 14 amino acids. Germline V gene data show CDR1 as MNHGY and CDR2 as SAAAGT. In DNA form, the CDR3 reads TGTGCCAGCAGTGTGGGGAGGGCCTACAATGAGCAGTTCTTC. Its protein is CASSVGRAYNEQFF.

This clone was counted only a few times. The chain is built from TRBV6-8 and TRBJ2-7, with 11 bases matching TRBD2. The CDR3 covers 17 residues. Germline CDR1 is MNHGY and CDR2 is SAAAGT. V was pared by 0 bases and J by 3 bases, with 7 bases of the junction left unmatched. In DNA form, the CDR3 reads TGTGCCAGCAGTTACTCGGCTAGCGGGGGGTCCAACTACGAGCAGTACTTC. Translation gives CASSYSASGGSNYEQYF.

This clone came up a few times. The J gene is TRBJ1-6, the V gene TRBV11-3; TRBD1 matches at 9 bases. In germline, CDR1 is SGHNT, CDR2 YENEEA. V shed 5 bases and J 7 bases; nucleotides not matched to a gene: 6. The CDR3 loop spans 15 amino acids. The CDR3 loop is CASSATGGWNSPLHF. The DNA for the CDR3 is TGTGCCAGCAGCGCTACAGGGGGCTGGAATTCACCCCTCCACTTT.

This clone was counted only a few times. The chain links TRBV6-8 to TRBJ1-1, with D maybe TRBD1 (5 bases). The CDR3 covers 13 residues. In germline, CDR1 is MNHGY, CDR2 SAAAGT. V was cut by 5 bases and J by 1 base, with 8 bases left in between. CDR3 loop: CASSTTGNTEAFF. CDR3 sequence (DNA): TGTGCCAGCAGTACTACAGGGAACACTGAAGCTTTCTTT.

V usage is TRBV6-8 and J usage is TRBJ2-5; 11 bases are a match to TRBD1. Germline CDR1 reads MNHGY; CDR2 reads SAAAGT. V dropped 6 bases and J dropped 0; count of bases not matched to a gene: 15. The CDR3 runs 19 residues. The CDR3 is CASSATRDRGIEYQETQYF. In DNA, the CDR3 is TGTGCCAGCAGCGCGACCCGGGACAGGGGGATAGAGTACCAAGAGACCCAGTACTTC.

Relative to its sample, this clone is medium-sized (0.01 to 0.1%). The chain employs TRBV9 and TRBJ1-1; a possible D gene is TRBD1 (5 bases). The CDR3 consists of 15 residues. The V end was cut by 4 bases, the J end by 1 base, with 14 bases between. Per the germline V gene, CDR1 is SGDLS and CDR2 is YYNGEE. The CDR3, as DNA: TGTGCCAGCAGCCCCCGGGGCAACCAGAACACTGAAGCTTTCTTT. It codes for CASSPRGNQNTEAFF.

This clone was seen many times. V usage is TRBV11-3 and J usage is TRBJ2-3; D possibly corresponds to TRBD1 (8 bases). CDR3 length: 17 amino acids. Per germline, CDR1 SGHNT and CDR2 YENEEA. The V gene lost 3 bases and the J gene lost 4 bases, with 20 bases spanning the gap. This CDR3 reads CASSLAQGGPGPDTQYF. In DNA, the CDR3 is TGTGCCAGCAGCTTGGCACAGGGGGGGCCGGGGCCAGATACGCAGTATTTT.

The rearrangement links TRBV5-1 to TRBJ2-1, with 10 bases matching TRBD1. V was clipped by 4 bases and J by 8 bases; unmatched bases: 12. Germline CDR1 and CDR2: SGHRS and YFSETQ. This CDR3 is 16 amino acids long. The CDR3 loop is CASSPAGTGVWDEQFF. The CDR3 nucleotides read TGCGCCAGCAGCCCCGCCGGGACAGGGGTATGGGATGAGCAGTTCTTC.

The chain links TRBV10-2 to TRBJ1-5, with 9 bases aligning to TRBD1. The CDR3 is 18 residues long. With 4 bases clipped from V and 3 bases from J, the junction kept 13 bases outside the gene matches. Germline CDR1 WSHSY, CDR2 SAAADI. The CDR3 DNA is TGCGCCAGCAGTGGGCACGGGGACAGGGACCCGCCCAATCAGCCCCAGCATTTT. Its protein is CASSGHGDRDPPNQPQHF.